The sequence of this TCR beta chain was determined in a study of cytomegalovirus exposure and HLA in healthy donors. Amplification used 60 Vbeta primers and 13 Jbeta primers. Clones were sequenced by immunoSEQ multiplex PCR, and TCRdb holds only the in-frame ones, with some missing. The data hold about 99,000 clones, with approximately 64% observed a single time. The study's findings and limits: A missense DCLRE1C variant was associated with V- and J-gene trimming of TCR beta chains in a later analysis, and an independent cohort replicated the association. Previous analysis showed most TCR beta V segments were productive about 87% or about 30% of the time. Most TCR sequences were rare, but some public TCRs occurred in many donors.

This clone was counted between two and nine times. Its antigen is undetermined. This CDR3 comprises 14 residues. Trimming removed 6 bases at V and 2 bases at J, with 14 bases between. Germline CDR1 and CDR2: MNHEY and SVGAGI. Specimen: PBMCs. V gene TRBV6-5 combines with J gene TRBJ2-7, with D possibly being TRBD1 (6 bases). The origin of this receptor is a woman between 50 and 59 years old in good health and CMV-seronegative. This CDR3 is CASSPWGPAYEQYF. For the CDR3, the DNA is TGTGCCAGCAGCCCTTGGGGGCCGGCCTACGAGCAGTACTTC.